This TCR beta chain was profiled in a study of T cells in Graves' hyperthyroidism and ophthalmopathy. Study observations and caveats: Most thyroid clonotypes expanded above 0.001 appeared in blood too.

Germline V gives CDR1 SGDLS, CDR2 YYNGEE. The V end lost 3 bases, the J end lost 7 bases, and 7 bases lay between the germline ends. This CDR3 is built from 11 residues. This clonotype has only a few counts. What it binds is not known. TCR beta CDR3 sequences were amplified from RNA transcripts. First-round RT-PCR of the TCR CDR3 relied on the HTBI primer set. In TCRdb, the multiplex PCR reads were re-called with MiXCR into one record per CDR3 protein. The sample contains 300,000 to 350,000 distinct CDR3 sequences, 18% of which appear only once. Clinical symptoms, serum thyroxine and TRAb, thyroid ultrasound and orbital computed tomography together formed the diagnostic basis.

This chain connects TRBV9 to TRBJ1-2, with no clear D. The TCR originated in a woman in her 50s with Graves' hyperthyroidism. Material: blood. This chain's CDR3 is CASSAEVGYTF. Here the CDR3 DNA reads TGTGCCAGCAGCGCCGAGGTTGGCTACACCTTC.